These 25 T cell receptor beta chains were all obtained from the same sample, sequenced in a study of blood T cell dynamics during melanoma immunotherapy. The protocol was immunoSEQ multiplex PCR, while the TCRdb copy is restricted to in-frame clones and leaves out a portion. This sample has about 11,000 clones; roughly 83% occur once, and the top ten carry 19%. The time point was: pre-treatment baseline. The sequencing used blood, collected from a patient treated with checkpoint blockade. The receptors were gathered from a human donor with melanoma.

This chain joins TRBV5-4 and TRBJ2-1; 10 bases agree with TRBD2. The CDR3 runs to 19 residues. Germline loops: CDR1 SGHNT, CDR2 YYREEE (reference sequence). V shed 3 bases and J 6 bases; nucleotides not matched to a gene: 18. The CDR3 reads CASSSYQLAGAPTSNEQFF. CDR3 coding DNA: TGTGCCAGCAGCTCTTATCAGCTAGCGGGAGCACCCACAAGCAATGAGCAGTTCTTC.

This rearrangement joins TRBV7-2 to TRBJ2-5; TRBD1 matches 11 bases. The J call may be wrong; the DNA end is better matched by TRBJ2-7. The CDR3 consists of 14 residues. CDR1 and CDR2 (germline): SGHTA, FQGNSA. In DNA form, the CDR3 reads TGTGCCAGCAGCCCCGGGACAGGGGGCTACGAGCAGTACTTC. This encodes CASSPGTGGYEQYF.

The V and J genes are TRBV19 and TRBJ1-4; 10 bases agree with TRBD1. The CDR3 totals 16 residues. V shed 9 bases and J 0 bases; nucleotides not matched to a gene: 7. In germline, CDR1 is LNHDA, CDR2 SQIVND (reference sequence). Written as DNA, the CDR3 is TGTGCCAGCCGGGACAGGGGCCTATCAACTAATGAAAAACTGTTTTTT. Protein product: CASRDRGLSTNEKLFF.

The chain is built from TRBV18 and TRBJ1-5, with a weak D call TRBD1 (6 bases). Germline V gene sequence: CDR1 KGHSH, CDR2 LQKENI. Trimming took 3 bases from V and 3 from J, leaving 12 bases between them. This CDR3 region has 15 residues. The CDR3 region has the DNA TGTGCCAGCTCACCGCAGGGGTCGGTCAATCAGCCCCAGCATTTT. It yields the protein CASSPQGSVNQPQHF.

This clone was recorded only once. The chain joins TRBV6-5 to TRBJ1-5; the match to TRBD1 covers 11 bases. The CDR3 runs to 14 residues. Germline trimming cut 6 bases from V and 7 bases from J; bases unmatched to any gene: 5. Germline CDR1 and CDR2: MNHEY and SVGAGI. DNA of the CDR3: TGTGCCAGCAGCGGACAGGGGGCAGGACAGCCCCAGCATTTT. Its translation is CASSGQGAGQPQHF.

This clone was counted between two and nine times. This chain links TRBV4-1 with TRBJ1-3; D unclear. The V gene's germline CDR1 is MGHRA and CDR2 YSYEKL. The germline V and J ends were trimmed by 1 base and 0 bases, with 10 bases remaining between them. This CDR3 region has 16 residues. The CDR3 reads CASSQVWDVSGNTIYF. In DNA, the CDR3 is TGCGCCAGCAGCCAAGTCTGGGATGTCTCTGGAAACACCATATATTTT.

Details on this clone: Other nucleotide sequences in the sample specify the same CDR3. This chain uses TRBV5-4 with TRBJ1-2; D not certain. Germline CDR1 and CDR2: SGHNT and YYREEE (reference sequence). The CDR3 loop spans 15 amino acids. V was clipped by 0 bases and J by 9 bases, with 18 bases between them. The CDR3 region is CASSLDRGLAGSYTF. DNA of the CDR3: TGTGCCAGCAGCTTGGATCGAGGCTTGGCCGGGAGCTACACCTTC.

The genes are TRBV15 and TRBJ2-5; D gene ambiguous. The CDR3 totals 12 residues. Germline assignment: CDR1 LNHNV and CDR2 YYDKDF (reference sequence). V was shortened by 0 bases and J by 5 bases, with 4 bases between the two germline ends. The CDR3 spells CATSRESETQYF. The CDR3 bases are TGTGCCACCAGCAGAGAGAGCGAGACCCAGTACTTC.

This clone was counted a single time. The rearrangement uses TRBV27 and TRBJ2-2; 8 bases are a match to TRBD1. The CDR3 covers 17 residues. Germline V gene lookup returns CDR1 MNHEY and CDR2 SMNVEV (reference sequence). The V and J ends lost 1 base and 5 bases, in that order; junction bases with no gene match: 9. The CDR3 sequence: CASSLLGSDRETGELFF. In nucleotides, the CDR3 is TGTGCCAGCAGTTTATTAGGTTCGGACAGGGAAACCGGGGAGCTGTTTTTT.

Only a few counts were recorded for this clone. The chain employs TRBV7-2 and TRBJ2-4, with 11 nucleotides matching TRBD2. V lost 3 bases, J lost 6 bases, and 7 bases stayed unmatched. Germline CDR1 is SGHTA and CDR2 is FQGNSA. This CDR3 is 16 amino acids long. This chain's CDR3 is CASSFSGRADTNIQYF. The CDR3 region has the DNA TGTGCCAGCAGCTTTAGCGGGAGGGCCGATACAAACATTCAGTACTTC. The full variable domain, with the rest looked up from reference TRBV7-2 and TRBJ2-4, is GAGVSQSPSNKVTEKGKDVELRCDPISGHTALYWYRQSLGQGLEFLIYFQGNSAPDKSGLPSDRFSAERTGGSVSTLTIQRTQQEDSAVYLCASSFSGRADTNIQYFGAGTRLSVL.

This rearrangement joins TRBV6-1 to TRBJ1-1, with TRBD1 identical over 7 bases. The V and J ends lost 10 bases and 1 base, in that order; junction bases with no gene match: 3. Germline V gene sequence: CDR1 MNHNS, CDR2 SASEGT. CDR3 size: 12 residues. CDR3: CATRTGNTEAFF. DNA for the CDR3: TGTGCCACCCGGACAGGGAACACTGAAGCTTTCTTT.

This clone is large. The V and J genes are TRBV5-6 and TRBJ2-7; D perhaps matches TRBD1 (7 bases). V lost 2 bases, J lost 3 bases, and 12 bases lay in between. Germline V lookup: CDR1 SGHDT, CDR2 YYEEEE. The CDR3 has 14 residues. CDR3 DNA: TGTGCCAGCAGCTTTGGAGGGACAGACTACGAGCAGTACGTC. It encodes CASSFGGTDYEQYV.

V usage is TRBV6-5 and J usage is TRBJ1-5; no clear D. Per the germline V gene, CDR1 is MNHEY and CDR2 is SVGAGI. CDR3 size: 15 residues. Deletions cut 6 bases from V and 2 bases from J, with 14 bases between. CDR3 sequence: CASSQVSGGNQPQHF. CDR3 sequence (DNA): TGTGCCAGCAGCCAAGTGTCGGGAGGCAATCAGCCCCAGCATTTT.

V usage is TRBV5-4 and J usage is TRBJ2-7, with 10 bases identical to TRBD1. V shed 2 bases and J 7 bases; nucleotides not matched to a gene: 6. The CDR3 spans 14 residues. In germline, CDR1 is SGHNT, CDR2 YYREEE (reference sequence). The CDR3: CASSFPDRGREQYF. The CDR3, as DNA: TGTGCCAGCAGCTTCCCGGACAGGGGGAGGGAGCAGTACTTC.

The V gene is TRBV4-1, the J gene TRBJ2-5; TRBD1 matches 8 bases. After removal of 0 bases from V and 1 base from J, the junction contained 7 bases not matched to a gene. Germline values: CDR1 MGHRA, CDR2 YSYEKL. This CDR3 comprises 17 residues. CDR3 sequence reads: CASSQEGQGASQETQYF. The CDR3 DNA sequence: TGCGCCAGCAGCCAAGAAGGGCAGGGGGCTTCCCAAGAGACCCAGTACTTC.

This sequence joins TRBV30 and TRBJ2-5; unclear D gene. Germline V gene data show CDR1 as GTSNPN and CDR2 as SVGIG (reference sequence). The CDR3 loop spans 12 amino acids. Trimming shortened V by 8 bases and J by 1 base, and 11 bases separated the two germline ends. The CDR3: CAPYEVQETQYF. The CDR3 DNA reads TGTGCCCCCTACGAGGTCCAAGAGACCCAGTACTTC.

The chain has TRBV11-2 and TRBJ1-1, with 11 bases aligning to TRBD1. The CDR3 is 18 residues long. V shed 5 bases, J shed 0 bases, and the junction held 11 bases outside the gene matches. Germline V CDR1 and CDR2: SGHAT, FQNNGV. In DNA, the CDR3 is TGTGCCAGCAGCCAAGTGGACAGGGGGCCTCTCATGAACACTGAAGCTTTCTTT. The encoded protein is CASSQVDRGPLMNTEAFF.

V gene TRBV11-2 combines with J gene TRBJ2-7; D possibly corresponds to TRBD2 (5 bases). Trimming stripped 2 bases from V and 2 bases from J, with 10 bases between. CDR1 is SGHAT, CDR2 FQNNGV, per germline. The length of the CDR3 is 14 residues. In DNA, the CDR3 is TGTGCCAGCAGCTTATCGACTAACCCCTACGAGCAGTACTTC. Protein sequence: CASSLSTNPYEQYF. The complete variable domain, with remaining parts taken from reference TRBV11-2 and TRBJ2-7, reads EAGVAQSPRYKIIEKRQSVAFWCNPISGHATLYWYQQILGQGPKLLIQFQNNGVVDDSQLPKDRFSAERLKGVDSTLKIQPAKLEDSAVYLCASSLSTNPYEQYFGPGTRLTVT.

The chain uses TRBV5-1 and TRBJ1-2; D ambiguous. Per the germline V gene, CDR1 is SGHRS and CDR2 is YFSETQ. V was shortened by 3 bases and J by 3 bases, with 12 bases between the two germline ends. This CDR3 has 14 amino acids. CDR3 region: CASSSKNLDYGYTF. CDR3 DNA: TGCGCCAGCAGCTCGAAAAACTTGGACTATGGCTACACCTTC.

The rearrangement joins TRBV6-1 to TRBJ2-5; TRBD2 matches 10 bases. V shed 6 bases and J 4 bases; nucleotides not matched to a gene: 2. The CDR3 has 13 amino acids. Looked up from germline, CDR1 is MNHNS and CDR2 is SASEGT. CDR3 protein: CASSIAGGETQYF. The CDR3, as DNA: TGTGCCAGCAGCATAGCGGGAGGAGAGACCCAGTACTTC.

DNA of the CDR3: TGTGCCAGTAGGGGAGCCGGGACAGGGGCGGATGGCTACACCTTC. Protein product: CASRGAGTGADGYTF. This chain connects TRBV5-6 to TRBJ1-2; 10 bases match TRBD1. Germline loops: CDR1 SGHDT, CDR2 YYEEEE. Germline trimming cut 8 bases from V and 6 bases from J; bases unmatched to any gene: 13. The CDR3 covers 15 residues.

This chain connects TRBV7-8 to TRBJ1-2; D is uncertain. The CDR3 has 15 residues. Trimming removed 0 bases at V and 0 bases at J, with 8 bases between. The germline gives CDR1 SGHVS, CDR2 FQNEAQ. The CDR3, as DNA: TGTGCCAGCAGCTTAGCAGTGACCACTAACTATGGCTACACCTTC. Translation gives CASSLAVTTNYGYTF.

V is TRBV19 and J is TRBJ2-1, with a tentative D call TRBD2 (6 bases). Between the trimmed V and J ends, which lost 5 bases and 2 bases, there was a span of 16 bases. The CDR3 spans 16 residues. Germline V gives CDR1 LNHDA, CDR2 SQIVND (reference sequence). CDR3 DNA sequence: TGTGCCAGTAGTGTCAACGGGGGTTCTACCTACAATGAGCAGTTCTTC. This gives the protein CASSVNGGSTYNEQFF. Filled out from reference TRBV19 and TRBJ2-1, the complete variable domain reads DGGITQSPKYLFRKEGQNVTLSCEQNLNHDAMYWYRQDPGQGLRLIYYSQIVNDFQKGDIAEGYSVSREKKESFPLTVTSAQKNPTAFYLCASSVNGGSTYNEQFFGPGTRLTVL.

The table lists this clone with a count of one. This rearrangement joins TRBV6-6 to TRBJ1-5; 8 bases map to TRBD1. The CDR3 has 14 amino acids. Germline lookup yields CDR1 MNHNY and CDR2 SVGAGI (reference sequence). V gave up 6 bases and J gave up 2 bases; unmatched junction bases: 3. The CDR3 region has the DNA TGTGCCAGCAGCGAGACAGGGGGCAATCAGCCCCAGCATTTT. Translation: CASSETGGNQPQHF.

CDR3 in DNA: TGTGCCAGCAGCTCCTCCGGGGACAGCACCGGGGAGCTGTTTTTT. Its protein product is CASSSSGDSTGELFF. The chain employs TRBV28 and TRBJ2-2; 7 bases are a match to TRBD1. The CDR3 length is 15 residues. Germline-derived CDR1 and CDR2 are MDHEN and SYDVKM. J lost 4 bases, V lost 6 bases, and 8 bases had no gene match. Full variable domain (outside the CDR3, taken from reference TRBV28 and TRBJ2-2): DVKVTQSSRYLVKRTGEKVFLECVQDMDHENMFWYRQDPGLGLRLIYFSYDVKMKEKGDIPEGYSVSREKKERFSLILESASTNQTSMYLCASSSSGDSTGELFFGEGSRLTVL.